A single sample gave rise to the 27 T cell receptor beta chains below, sequenced in a study of T cell responses to AZD1222 COVID-19 vaccine. Using immunoSEQ multiplex PCR, the repertoire was profiled, and TCRdb retains in-frame clones only, with some absent. The data contain more than 250,000 clones, over 90% of them singletons. The source was peripheral blood, collected on day 0 of AZD1222 vaccination. These receptors all stem from an adult in good health.

The gene calls are TRBV5-6 and TRBJ2-1; TRBD1 is a possible D gene (5 bases). The germline gives CDR1 SGHDT, CDR2 YYEEEE. V gave up 4 bases and J gave up 4 bases, with 9 bases separating them. This CDR3 has 13 residues. The DNA of the CDR3 is TGTGCCAGCAGCATGACAGTTTACAATGAGCAGTTCTTC. It codes for CASSMTVYNEQFF. Full variable domain (outside the CDR3, taken from reference TRBV5-6 and TRBJ2-1): DAGVTQSPTHLIKTRGQQVTLRCSPKSGHDTVSWYQQALGQGPQFIFQYYEEEERQRGNFPDRFSGHQFPNYSSELNVNALLLGDSALYLCASSMTVYNEQFFGPGTRLTVL.

The V call is TRBV6-5, the J call TRBJ1-1; 7 positions agree with TRBD1. The trim removed 5 bases at V and 0 bases at J, leaving 6 bases unmatched. This CDR3 contains 15 residues. Germline V gene lookup returns CDR1 MNHEY and CDR2 SVGAGI. CDR3 residues: CASSPRQGVNTEAFF. The CDR3 DNA reads as TGTGCCAGCAGTCCCCGACAGGGAGTGAACACTGAAGCTTTCTTT.

This clone was found once. CDR3 sequence: CASSLGGGSGEETQYF. The CDR3 DNA is TGTGCCAGCAGCTTAGGAGGGGGGTCCGGTGAAGAGACCCAGTACTTC. V and J are TRBV11-2 and TRBJ2-5; TRBD1 or TRBD2 may be the D gene (6 bases each). Trimming cost V 1 base and J 3 bases, with 15 bases left between them. The CDR3 has 16 amino acids. Germline CDR1 and CDR2: SGHAT and FQNNGV.

This clone was found a few times. CDR3 in amino acids: CASKTGQGTTKQYF. Written as DNA, the CDR3 is TGTGCCAGTAAAACGGGACAGGGGACTACGAAGCAGTACTTC. This chain links TRBV19 with TRBJ2-7; 10 nucleotides align to TRBD1. Germline V gene sequence: CDR1 LNHDA, CDR2 SQIVND (reference sequence). This CDR3 is built from 14 residues. The V segment lost 7 bases and the J segment 8 bases; nucleotides outside the gene matches: 11. Complete variable domain (other parts from reference TRBV19 and TRBJ2-7): DGGITQSPKYLFRKEGQNVTLSCEQNLNHDAMYWYRQDPGQGLRLIYYSQIVNDFQKGDIAEGYSVSREKKESFPLTVTSAQKNPTAFYLCASKTGQGTTKQYFGPGTRLTVT.

This clone showed up just once. The chain recombines TRBV6-2 or TRBV6-3 with TRBJ2-1; D is uncertain. The CDR3 is 15 residues long. The V end was cut by 2 bases, the J end by 7 bases, with 15 bases between. Germline assignment: CDR1 MNHEY and CDR2 SVGEGT. For the CDR3, the DNA is TGTGCCAGCAGTTACCGATCAAGTCTTGGGAATGAGCAGTTCTTC. Residues: CASSYRSSLGNEQFF.

This chain connects TRBV7-2 to TRBJ1-4, with no clear D. V dropped 3 bases and J dropped 10 bases, with 12 bases sitting between them. The CDR3 is made up of 13 amino acids. The germline V gene encodes CDR1 SGHTA and CDR2 FQGNSA. The CDR3 nucleotides are TGTGCCAGCAGCTTTCCCAAAATCGGAAAACTGTTTTTT. Protein sequence: CASSFPKIGKLFF. Filled out from reference TRBV7-2 and TRBJ1-4, the complete variable domain reads GAGVSQSPSNKVTEKGKDVELRCDPISGHTALYWYRQSLGQGLEFLIYFQGNSAPDKSGLPSDRFSAERTGGSVSTLTIQRTQQEDSAVYLCASSFPKIGKLFFGSGTQLSVL.

This clone appeared a few times. The chain has TRBV7-2 and TRBJ1-5, with TRBD1 as a possible D gene (5 bases). The CDR3 is made up of 13 amino acids. The germline V gene encodes CDR1 SGHTA and CDR2 FQGNSA. V was pared by 3 bases and J by 7 bases, with 10 bases between. The CDR3 region has the DNA TGTGCCAGCAGCTTCGGGGGGGACCAGCCCCAGCATTTT. Protein: CASSFGGDQPQHF.

The J gene is TRBJ2-7, the V gene TRBV2, with D maybe TRBD1 (5 bases). Trimming took 10 bases from V and 3 from J, leaving 22 bases between them. Germline V gene lookup returns CDR1 SNHLY and CDR2 FYNNEI. This CDR3 contains 15 residues. CDR3 nucleotides: TGTGCCACCTTAAAGCCAAGGACACCGATCTACGAGCAGTACTTC. It codes for CATLKPRTPIYEQYF.

The chain carries TRBV6-5 and TRBJ1-5; D call uncertain. Trimming took off 7 bases at V and 3 bases at J, with 16 bases between the two ends. This CDR3 contains 15 residues. Germline-derived CDR1 and CDR2 are MNHEY and SVGAGI. For the CDR3, the DNA is TGTGCCAGCAACTCGGACGGACTACTCAATCAGCCCCAGCATTTT. This encodes CASNSDGLLNQPQHF.

The chain employs TRBV7-8 and TRBJ1-2; 7 nucleotides agree with TRBD1. The germline V gene encodes CDR1 SGHVS and CDR2 FQNEAQ. This CDR3 is 13 amino acids long. Trimming took 6 bases from V and 8 from J; bases not matched to a gene: 9. CDR3 region: CASSPDRTGGYTF. CDR3 in DNA: TGTGCCAGCAGTCCGGACAGGACGGGCGGCTACACCTTC. Looking up the rest from reference TRBV7-8 and TRBJ1-2 gives the full variable domain: GAGVSQSPRYKVAKRGQDVALRCDPISGHVSLFWYQQALGQGPEFLTYFQNEAQLDKSGLPSDRFFAERPEGSVSTLKIQRTQQEDSAVYLCASSPDRTGGYTFGSGTRLTVV.

The chain links TRBV18 to TRBJ1-1, with D unclear. V lost 2 bases and J lost 6, with 10 bases in between. CDR1 is KGHSH, CDR2 LQKENI, per germline. The CDR3 covers 13 residues. Written as DNA, the CDR3 is TGTGCCAGCTCACCAGACGCAAGCGCTGAAGCTTTCTTT. Amino acid sequence: CASSPDASAEAFF.

This chain joins TRBV7-2 and TRBJ1-1; 8 bases are shared with TRBD1. The CDR3 contains 14 residues. Germline V gene data show CDR1 as SGHTA and CDR2 as FQGNSA. V shed 2 bases and J 4 bases; nucleotides not matched to a gene: 3. CDR3 bases: TGTGCCAGCAGCTTACGACAGGGGAGCACTGAAGCTTTCTTT. The encoded protein is CASSLRQGSTEAFF. Using reference TRBV7-2 and TRBJ1-1 for the parts outside the CDR3, the full variable domain is GAGVSQSPSNKVTEKGKDVELRCDPISGHTALYWYRQSLGQGLEFLIYFQGNSAPDKSGLPSDRFSAERTGGSVSTLTIQRTQQEDSAVYLCASSLRQGSTEAFFGQGTRLTVV.

A remark on this clone: Other DNA sequences within the sample encode an identical CDR3. The chain recombines TRBV5-1 with TRBJ2-5; 8 bases are shared with TRBD1. V dropped 0 bases and J dropped 2; count of bases not matched to a gene: 0. This CDR3 contains 14 residues. CDR1 SGHRS and CDR2 YFSETQ come from the germline V gene. The CDR3 loop is CASSLGTGQETQYF. CDR3 nucleotides: TGCGCCAGCAGCTTGGGGACAGGGCAAGAGACCCAGTACTTC. Full variable domain (rest looked up from reference TRBV5-1 and TRBJ2-5): KAGVTQTPRYLIKTRGQQVTLSCSPISGHRSVSWYQQTPGQGLQFLFEYFSETQRNKGNFPGRFSGRQFSNSRSEMNVSTLELGDSALYLCASSLGTGQETQYFGPGTRLLVL.

CDR3: CASSYRGRDTEAFF. In nucleotides, the CDR3 is TGCGCCAGCAGCTATCGTGGCCGGGACACTGAAGCTTTCTTT. The chain has TRBV5-1 and TRBJ1-1; D uncertain. The V gene's germline CDR1 is SGHRS and CDR2 YFSETQ. The CDR3 consists of 14 residues. V lost 3 bases, J lost 3 bases, and 12 bases lay in between. The variable domain in full, with the rest retrieved from reference TRBV5-1 and TRBJ1-1, is KAGVTQTPRYLIKTRGQQVTLSCSPISGHRSVSWYQQTPGQGLQFLFEYFSETQRNKGNFPGRFSGRQFSNSRSEMNVSTLELGDSALYLCASSYRGRDTEAFFGQGTRLTVV.

This clone is a singleton in its sample. The gene calls are TRBV19 and TRBJ2-2; TRBD2 might be the D (6 bases). The germline V and J ends were trimmed by 7 bases and 4 bases, with 22 bases remaining between them. The CDR3 is made up of 17 amino acids. The V gene's germline CDR1 is LNHDA and CDR2 SQIVND (reference sequence). As DNA, the CDR3 is TGTGCCAGTACCCCCAGAGGGCGGGATTCCCGCACCGGGGAGCTGTTTTTT. Residues: CASTPRGRDSRTGELFF.

This clone is a singleton in its sample. V usage is TRBV19 and J usage is TRBJ1-5; 11 bases agree with TRBD1. V was pared by 6 bases and J by 9 bases, with 7 bases of the junction left unmatched. The CDR3 spans 14 residues. The germline gives CDR1 LNHDA, CDR2 SQIVND (reference sequence). This chain's CDR3 is CASSDGTGGLPQHF. The CDR3 region has the DNA TGTGCCAGTAGCGACGGGACAGGGGGTCTGCCCCAGCATTTT.

The chain combines TRBV28 with TRBJ1-6; TRBD1 is a possible D gene (6 bases). V lost 6 bases to trimming and J lost 7 bases, with 13 bases between them. The CDR3 sequence is 14 residues long. Germline CDR1 MDHEN, CDR2 SYDVKM. The CDR3: CASRMAGQNSPLHF. CDR3 nucleotide sequence: TGTGCCAGCAGGATGGCAGGACAGAATTCACCCCTCCACTTT.

The chain joins TRBV2 to TRBJ1-5; D ambiguous. This CDR3 is 13 amino acids long. Per germline, CDR1 SNHLY and CDR2 FYNNEI. V was pared by 6 bases and J by 6 bases, with 12 bases between. The CDR3 spells CASRTQPGQPQHF. In DNA, the CDR3 is TGTGCCAGCAGGACCCAACCTGGTCAGCCCCAGCATTTT. The full variable domain, with the rest looked up from reference TRBV2 and TRBJ1-5, is EPEVTQTPSHQVTQMGQEVILRCVPISNHLYFYWYRQILGQKVEFLVSFYNNEISEKSEIFDDQFSVERPDGSNFTLKIRSTKLEDSAMYFCASRTQPGQPQHFGDGTRLSIL.

The V gene is TRBV6-5, the J gene TRBJ2-7, with D perhaps being TRBD1 or TRBD2 (6 bases each). This CDR3 comprises 13 residues. Deletions cut 6 bases from V and 0 bases from J, with 9 bases between. Per the germline V gene, CDR1 is MNHEY and CDR2 is SVGAGI. CDR3 coding DNA: TGTGCCAGCAGGGAGGGACACTCCTACGAGCAGTACTTC. This gives the protein CASREGHSYEQYF.

The CDR3 region is CASSLEGEYNEQFF. The CDR3 nucleotides are TGTGCCAGCAGCTTGGAGGGGGAATACAATGAGCAGTTCTTC. V and J are TRBV7-3 and TRBJ2-1; tentatively, D is TRBD1 or TRBD2 (6 bases each). The CDR3 has 14 amino acids. Germline CDR1 and CDR2: SGHTA and FQGTGA. Between the trimmed V and J ends, which lost 3 bases and 4 bases, there was a span of 10 bases.

CDR3 nucleotides: TGTGCCAGCAGCTTAGATCCCTTGGTTGGGACCCAGTACTTC. Translated: CASSLDPLVGTQYF. This chain links TRBV11-2 with TRBJ2-5; no clear D gene. V lost 0 bases to trimming and J lost 7 bases, with 12 bases between them. Looked up from germline, CDR1 is SGHAT and CDR2 is FQNNGV. The CDR3 contains 14 residues.

The rearrangement uses TRBV28 and TRBJ1-1, with 8 bases matching TRBD1. The V segment lost 5 bases and the J segment 6 bases; nucleotides outside the gene matches: 14. CDR1 MDHEN and CDR2 SYDVKM come from the germline V gene. The CDR3 loop spans 16 amino acids. CDR3 in amino acids: CASSLPDRVPAPEAFF. The CDR3 nucleotides are TGTGCCAGCAGTCTCCCGGACAGGGTCCCAGCCCCTGAAGCTTTCTTT.

CDR3 in amino acids: CSASRDRFYGYTF. CDR3 nucleotides: TGCAGTGCTAGTAGGGACAGATTCTATGGCTACACCTTC. The gene calls are TRBV20-1 and TRBJ1-2; 7 bases fit TRBD1. The CDR3 consists of 13 residues. Losses at the gene ends were 3 bases for V and 4 bases for J; bases not matched to a gene: 5. CDR1 is DFQATT, CDR2 SNEGSKA, per germline (reference sequence).

This chain uses TRBV5-6 with TRBJ1-2, with TRBD1 as a possible D gene (5 bases). The V and J ends lost 3 bases and 8 bases respectively, with 26 bases between them. This CDR3 contains 17 residues. CDR1 is SGHDT and CDR2 is YYEEEE in the germline V gene. The CDR3 DNA sequence: TGTGCCAGCAGCTCCCTAGAACGGGGCAGGGAAAACGCGGGCTACACCTTC. Translation: CASSSLERGRENAGYTF.

This rearrangement joins TRBV7-9 to TRBJ1-2, with D possibly TRBD1 on 6 matching bases. Germline-derived CDR1 and CDR2 are SEHNR and FQNEAQ (reference sequence). Trimming removed 1 base from V and 4 bases from J, with 13 bases in between. The CDR3 runs 15 residues. As DNA, the CDR3 is TGTGCCAGCAGCTTAGAAACAGGGCCCTTCTATGGCTACACCTTC. Translated, it gives CASSLETGPFYGYTF.

The chain combines TRBV19 with TRBJ1-5; a possible D gene is TRBD1 (6 bases). Germline-derived CDR1 and CDR2 are LNHDA and SQIVND (reference sequence). This CDR3 comprises 14 residues. Trimming removed 7 bases at V and 9 bases at J, with 19 bases between. The CDR3 DNA reads as TGTGCCAGTACCCGGGACACCGGTCACACGCCCCAGCATTTT. Translating gives CASTRDTGHTPQHF. Full variable domain (outside the CDR3, taken from reference TRBV19 and TRBJ1-5): DGGITQSPKYLFRKEGQNVTLSCEQNLNHDAMYWYRQDPGQGLRLIYYSQIVNDFQKGDIAEGYSVSREKKESFPLTVTSAQKNPTAFYLCASTRDTGHTPQHFGDGTRLSIL.

This sequence joins TRBV2 and TRBJ1-5, with a weak D call TRBD1 (6 bases). V dropped 7 bases and J dropped 2 bases, with 18 bases sitting between them. The CDR3 extends over 16 amino acids. Germline V gene lookup returns CDR1 SNHLY and CDR2 FYNNEI. Here the CDR3 DNA reads TGTGCCAGCACCCCCAGGGGCGGTGGGGGCAATCAGCCCCAGCATTTT. Translated: CASTPRGGGGNQPQHF.